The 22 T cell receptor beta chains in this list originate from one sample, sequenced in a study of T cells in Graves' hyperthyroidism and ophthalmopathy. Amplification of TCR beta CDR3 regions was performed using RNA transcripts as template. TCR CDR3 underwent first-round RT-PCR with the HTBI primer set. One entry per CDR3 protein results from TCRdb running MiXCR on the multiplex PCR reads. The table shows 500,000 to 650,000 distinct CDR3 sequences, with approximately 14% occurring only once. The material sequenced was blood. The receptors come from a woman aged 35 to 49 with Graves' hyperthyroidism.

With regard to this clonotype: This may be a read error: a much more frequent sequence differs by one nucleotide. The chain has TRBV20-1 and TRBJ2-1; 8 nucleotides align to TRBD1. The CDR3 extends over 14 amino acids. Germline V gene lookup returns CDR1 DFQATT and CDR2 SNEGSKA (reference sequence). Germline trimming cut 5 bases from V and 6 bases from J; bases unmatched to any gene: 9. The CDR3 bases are TGCAGTGCTGGAATCAGGGGGCTGAGCAATGAGCAGTTCTTC. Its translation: CSAGIRGLSNEQFF.

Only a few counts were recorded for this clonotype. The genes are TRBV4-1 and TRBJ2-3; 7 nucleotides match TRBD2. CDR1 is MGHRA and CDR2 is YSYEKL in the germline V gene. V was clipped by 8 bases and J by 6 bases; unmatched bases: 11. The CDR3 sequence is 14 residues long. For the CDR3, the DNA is TGCGCCAGCCAAGTGGGAGGGAGCGCGGATACGCAGTATTTT. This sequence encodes CASQVGGSADTQYF.

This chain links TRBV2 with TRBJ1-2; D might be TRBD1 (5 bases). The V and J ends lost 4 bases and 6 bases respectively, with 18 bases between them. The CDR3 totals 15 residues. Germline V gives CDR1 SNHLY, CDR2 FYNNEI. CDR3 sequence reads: CASSGFGTMGHGYTF. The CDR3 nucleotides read TGTGCCAGCAGTGGGTTCGGGACGATGGGGCATGGCTACACCTTC.

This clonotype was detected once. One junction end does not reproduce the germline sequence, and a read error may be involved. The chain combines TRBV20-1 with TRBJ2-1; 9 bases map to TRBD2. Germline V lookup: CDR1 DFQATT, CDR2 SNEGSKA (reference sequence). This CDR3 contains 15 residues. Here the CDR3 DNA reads TGCAGTGCCAGCCAGGCTAGCGGGATAGGCAATGAACAGTTCTTC. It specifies CSASQASGIGNEQFF.

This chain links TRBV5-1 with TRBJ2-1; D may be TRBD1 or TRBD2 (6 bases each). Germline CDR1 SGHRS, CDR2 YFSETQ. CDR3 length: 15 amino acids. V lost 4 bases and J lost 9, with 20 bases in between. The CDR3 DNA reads TGCGCCAGCAGCCGGGGGCCCACCAATGGTGGTGAGCAGTTCTTC. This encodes CASSRGPTNGGEQFF.

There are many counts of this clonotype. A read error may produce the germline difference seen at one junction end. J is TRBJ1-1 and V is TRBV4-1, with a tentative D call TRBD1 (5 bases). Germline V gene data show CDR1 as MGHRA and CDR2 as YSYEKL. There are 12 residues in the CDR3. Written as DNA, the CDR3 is TGTGCCAGCAGTCAAGGGACCACTGAAGCTTTCTTT. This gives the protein CASSQGTTEAFF.

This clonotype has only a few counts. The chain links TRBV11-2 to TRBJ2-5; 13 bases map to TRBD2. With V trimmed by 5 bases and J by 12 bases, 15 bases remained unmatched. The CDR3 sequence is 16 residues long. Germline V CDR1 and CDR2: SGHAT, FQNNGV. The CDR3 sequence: CASSTRLAGGPLQEYF. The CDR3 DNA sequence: TGTGCCAGCAGCACCAGACTAGCGGGAGGCCCCCTTCAAGAGTACTTC. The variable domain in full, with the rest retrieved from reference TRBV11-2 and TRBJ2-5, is EAGVAQSPRYKIIEKRQSVAFWCNPISGHATLYWYQQILGQGPKLLIQFQNNGVVDDSQLPKDRFSAERLKGVDSTLKIQPAKLEDSAVYLCASSTRLAGGPLQEYFGPGTRLLVL.

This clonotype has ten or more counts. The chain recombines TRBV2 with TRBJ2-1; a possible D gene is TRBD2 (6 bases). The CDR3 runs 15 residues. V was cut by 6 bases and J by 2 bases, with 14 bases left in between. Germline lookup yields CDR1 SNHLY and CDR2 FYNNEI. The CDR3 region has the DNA TGTGCCAGCAGGCCGGACTATAGGGCCTACAATGAGCAGTTCTTC. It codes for CASRPDYRAYNEQFF.

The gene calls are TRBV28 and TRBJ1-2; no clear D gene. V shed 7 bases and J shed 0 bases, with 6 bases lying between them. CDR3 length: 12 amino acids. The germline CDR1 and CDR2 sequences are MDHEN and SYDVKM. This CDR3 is CASMWPNYGYTF. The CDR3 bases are TGTGCCAGCATGTGGCCTAACTATGGCTACACCTTC.

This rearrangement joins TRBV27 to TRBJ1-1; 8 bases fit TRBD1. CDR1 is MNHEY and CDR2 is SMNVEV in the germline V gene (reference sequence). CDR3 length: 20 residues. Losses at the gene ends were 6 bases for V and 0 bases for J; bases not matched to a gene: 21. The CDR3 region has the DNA TGTGCCAGCAGGACAGGGGCCGAAATCCGACTTTTGATGATGAACACTGAAGCTTTCTTT. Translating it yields CASRTGAEIRLLMMNTEAFF.

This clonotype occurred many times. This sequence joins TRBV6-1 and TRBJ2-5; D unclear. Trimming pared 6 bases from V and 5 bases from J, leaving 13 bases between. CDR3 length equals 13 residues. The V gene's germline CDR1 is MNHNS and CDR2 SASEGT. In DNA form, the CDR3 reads TGTGCCAGCAGGACCGGACCCCAGGAGACCCAGTACTTC. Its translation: CASRTGPQETQYF.

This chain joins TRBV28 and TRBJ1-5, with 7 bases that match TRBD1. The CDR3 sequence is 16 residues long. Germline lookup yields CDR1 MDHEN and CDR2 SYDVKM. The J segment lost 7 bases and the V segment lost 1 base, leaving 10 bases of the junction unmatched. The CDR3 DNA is TGTGCCAGCAGTTTATTCGACAGGGTGAGAAGCCAGCCCCAGCATTTT. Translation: CASSLFDRVRSQPQHF.

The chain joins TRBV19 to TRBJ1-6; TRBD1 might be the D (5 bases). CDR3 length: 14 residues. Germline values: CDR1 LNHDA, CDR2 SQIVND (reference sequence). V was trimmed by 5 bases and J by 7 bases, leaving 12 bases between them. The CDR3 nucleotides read TGTGCCAGTAGTCCCCGGGACCAAAATTCACCCCTCCACTTT. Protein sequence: CASSPRDQNSPLHF.

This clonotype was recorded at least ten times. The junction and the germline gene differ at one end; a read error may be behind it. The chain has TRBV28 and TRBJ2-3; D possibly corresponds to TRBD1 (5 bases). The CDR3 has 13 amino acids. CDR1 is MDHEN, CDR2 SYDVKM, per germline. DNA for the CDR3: TGCGCCAGCAGCTTGGGGCTGACAGATACGCAGTATTTT. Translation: CASSLGLTDTQYF.

CDR3 sequence (DNA): TGCAGTGCTAATCTCCTCGGGGGGAACGGCGAGCAGTACTTC. Its protein product is CSANLLGGNGEQYF. The genes are TRBV20-1 and TRBJ2-7; 7 bases line up with TRBD2. The CDR3 covers 14 residues. With 4 bases clipped from V and 6 bases from J, the junction kept 12 bases outside the gene matches. Germline V gives CDR1 DFQATT, CDR2 SNEGSKA (reference sequence).

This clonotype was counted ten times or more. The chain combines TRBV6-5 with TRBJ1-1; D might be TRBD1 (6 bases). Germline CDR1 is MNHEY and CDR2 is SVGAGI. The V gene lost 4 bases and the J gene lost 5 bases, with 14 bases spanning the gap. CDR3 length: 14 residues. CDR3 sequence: CASSFSDQGTEAFF. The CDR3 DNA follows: TGTGCCAGCAGTTTCTCGGATCAGGGGACTGAAGCTTTCTTT.

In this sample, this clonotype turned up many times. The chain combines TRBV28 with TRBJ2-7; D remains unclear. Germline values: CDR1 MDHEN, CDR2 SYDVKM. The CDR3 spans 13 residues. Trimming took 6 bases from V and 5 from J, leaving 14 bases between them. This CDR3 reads CASRSHDTNEQYF. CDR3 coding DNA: TGTGCCAGCAGGTCTCACGATACTAACGAGCAGTACTTC.

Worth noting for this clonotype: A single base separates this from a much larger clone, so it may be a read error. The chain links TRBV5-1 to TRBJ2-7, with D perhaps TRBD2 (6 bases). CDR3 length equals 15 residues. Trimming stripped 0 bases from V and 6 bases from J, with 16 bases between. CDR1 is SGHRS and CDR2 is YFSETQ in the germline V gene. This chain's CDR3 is CASSLAGVAGTEQYF. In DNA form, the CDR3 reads TGCGCCAGCAGCTTGGCCGGGGTCGCGGGAACCGAGCAGTACTTC.

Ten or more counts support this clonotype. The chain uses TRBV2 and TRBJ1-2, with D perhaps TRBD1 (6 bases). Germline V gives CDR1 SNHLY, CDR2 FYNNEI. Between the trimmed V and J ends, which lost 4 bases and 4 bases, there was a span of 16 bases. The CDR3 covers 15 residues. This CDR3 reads CASSAQGGASYGYTF. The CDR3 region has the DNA TGTGCCAGCAGTGCCCAAGGGGGGGCCAGCTATGGCTACACCTTC. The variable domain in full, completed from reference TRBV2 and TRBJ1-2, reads EPEVTQTPSHQVTQMGQEVILRCVPISNHLYFYWYRQILGQKVEFLVSFYNNEISEKSEIFDDQFSVERPDGSNFTLKIRSTKLEDSAMYFCASSAQGGASYGYTFGSGTRLTVV.

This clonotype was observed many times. The CDR3 sequence is CASKPGTTNTGELFF. For the CDR3, the DNA is TGTGCCAGCAAACCCGGGACAACGAACACCGGGGAGCTGTTTTTT. V and J are TRBV28 and TRBJ2-2; weak D call: TRBD1 (6 bases). The germline V gene has CDR1 MDHEN and CDR2 SYDVKM. Between the trimmed V and J ends, which lost 7 bases and 0 bases, there was a span of 12 bases. The CDR3 loop spans 15 amino acids.

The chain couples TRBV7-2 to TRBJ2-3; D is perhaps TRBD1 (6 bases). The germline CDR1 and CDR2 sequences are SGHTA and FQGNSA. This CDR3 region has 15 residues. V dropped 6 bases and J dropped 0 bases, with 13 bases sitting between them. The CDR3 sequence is CASRFDRYSTDTQYF. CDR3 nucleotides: TGTGCCAGCAGATTCGACAGGTATAGCACAGATACGCAGTATTTT.

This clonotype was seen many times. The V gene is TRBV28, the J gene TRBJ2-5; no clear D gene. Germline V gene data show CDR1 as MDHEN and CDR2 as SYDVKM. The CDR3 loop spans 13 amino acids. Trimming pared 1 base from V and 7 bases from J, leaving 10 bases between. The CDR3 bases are TGTGCCAGCAGTTTATCACGAGAAGGGACCCAGTACTTC. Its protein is CASSLSREGTQYF.